This T cell receptor (beta chain) is from a study of blood T cell repertoires in COVID-19. Libraries were prepared by immunoSEQ multiplex PCR; TCRdb keeps only in-frame clonotypes and omits some of them. The sample has some 150,000 clones, around 80% seen once. Germline lookup yields CDR1 MNHEY and CDR2 SVGAGI. The J segment lost 1 base and the V segment lost 5 bases, leaving 4 bases of the junction unmatched. CDR3 size: 14 residues. Study members were between about 18 and 100 years old and lived in around 24 US regions. Self-reported history from a screening survey and questionnaire set each donor's cohort.

The source is a man aged 45-60 years who had recovered from COVID-19. The sequencing input was PBMCs or T cells enriched from blood (not recorded which). The rearrangement joins TRBV6-5 to TRBJ1-1; the match to TRBD1 covers 7 bases. DNA for the CDR3: TGTGCCAGCAGTCTGGACAGGAGGAACACTGAAGCTTTCTTT. Translation: CASSLDRRNTEAFF.